This T cell receptor beta chain was found in a study of CD8 T cells in Susac syndrome. The authors reverse transcribed roughly 0.5 to 1 ug RNA with random hexamers. The CDR3 of TCR beta was amplified by immunoSEQ multiplex PCR across 54 Vbeta and 13 Jbeta. TCRdb analysed the immunoSEQ multiplex PCR reads with MiXCR anew, one entry per CDR3 protein. The sample has roughly 130,000 distinct CDR3 sequences, about 95% seen once. V was shortened by 1 base and J by 0 bases, with 8 bases between the two germline ends. The CDR3 consists of 15 residues. TEMRA cells were enriched by FACS, while CD8+ and CD4+ T cells were obtained through a negative isolation that was performed magnetically.

This receptor was obtained from a human donor in good health. The sequenced material came from CD4+ T cells from PBMCs. The chain is built from TRBV12-3 or TRBV12-4 and TRBJ2-3; the D is unclear. The chain's CDR3 is CASSLDISSTDTQYF. CDR3 in DNA: TGTGCCAGCAGTTTAGACATCTCTAGCACAGATACGCAGTATTTT.